Each of the 26 T cell receptor beta chains below was sequenced from the same sample in a study of graft-versus-host responses after intestinal transplantation. Here immunoSEQ multiplex PCR was the method, and the copy in TCRdb shows in-frame clones only, minus some. The sample comprises more than 95,000 clones, 80% to 95% of which are singletons, and around 0.17% rests with the top ten. These TCRs' antigens remain unknown. Sequences were derived from unstimulated CD4+ T cells sorted from spleen or lymph node cells, sampled before intestinal transplant. The receptor source for this set is a human donor who received an intestinal transplant.

The rearrangement joins TRBV28 to TRBJ2-2; maybe TRBD1 (5 bases). The V gene's germline CDR1 is MDHEN and CDR2 SYDVKM. The CDR3 consists of 15 residues. V dropped 2 bases and J dropped 4 bases, with 11 bases sitting between them. As DNA, the CDR3 is TGTGCCAGCAGTTTAGGGCAGGGAATCACCGGGGAGCTGTTTTTT. Translation gives CASSLGQGITGELFF. The variable domain in full, completed from reference TRBV28 and TRBJ2-2, reads DVKVTQSSRYLVKRTGEKVFLECVQDMDHENMFWYRQDPGLGLRLIYFSYDVKMKEKGDIPEGYSVSREKKERFSLILESASTNQTSMYLCASSLGQGITGELFFGEGSRLTVL.

The genes are TRBV7-2 and TRBJ1-1; TRBD1 matches 8 bases. This CDR3 has 15 amino acids. Germline V gives CDR1 SGHTA, CDR2 FQGNSA. V shed 4 bases and J 0 bases; nucleotides not matched to a gene: 4. CDR3 bases: TGTGCCAGCAGCTCGATGACAGGGGTGAACACTGAAGCTTTCTTT. Its translation is CASSSMTGVNTEAFF.

The chain is built from TRBV5-1 and TRBJ2-1; 9 bases are shared with TRBD2. V lost 4 bases, J lost 4 bases, and 9 bases stayed unmatched. The CDR3 covers 16 residues. CDR1 is SGHRS and CDR2 is YFSETQ in the germline V gene. Written as DNA, the CDR3 is TGCGCCAGCAGCGAGCAAGCGGGAGGAACTTACAATGAGCAGTTCTTC. It translates to CASSEQAGGTYNEQFF.

This clone was seen a single time. The chain couples TRBV19 to TRBJ1-1; tentatively, D is TRBD1 (5 bases). This CDR3 is 15 amino acids long. The V gene lost 10 bases and the J gene lost 2 bases, with 20 bases spanning the gap. Germline CDR1 reads LNHDA; CDR2 reads SQIVND (reference sequence). Here the CDR3 reads CATTLGQVGNTEAFF. The CDR3 DNA reads as TGTGCCACCACCTTGGGGCAGGTTGGAAACACTGAAGCTTTCTTT.

The chain carries TRBV6-5 and TRBJ2-7; 7 bases line up with TRBD1. The CDR3 has 13 residues. With V trimmed by 6 bases and J by 2 bases, 4 bases remained unmatched. Germline V gene lookup returns CDR1 MNHEY and CDR2 SVGAGI. This chain's CDR3 is CASRKDRAYEQYF. DNA for the CDR3: TGTGCCAGCAGGAAAGACAGGGCCTACGAGCAGTACTTC.

This chain uses TRBV6-1 with TRBJ2-1; 14 bases fit TRBD2. The CDR3 has 17 residues. Germline CDR1 MNHNS, CDR2 SASEGT. Losses at the gene ends were 4 bases for V and 0 bases for J; bases not matched to a gene: 2. Here the CDR3 reads CASSGGLAGVSYNEQFF. Written as DNA, the CDR3 is TGTGCCAGCAGTGGGGGACTAGCGGGAGTCTCCTACAATGAGCAGTTCTTC.

The genes are TRBV30 and TRBJ2-7, with TRBD1 matching 7 bases. The junction had 8 bases not matched to a gene; V was cut back by 4 bases and J by 2 bases. Germline V gene sequence: CDR1 GTSNPN, CDR2 SVGIG (reference sequence). The CDR3 is 14 amino acids. The DNA for the CDR3 is TGTGCCTGGAACCGAGGGGGACAGCCCTACGAGCAGTACTTC. Its translation: CAWNRGGQPYEQYF. The entire variable domain, with the rest obtained from reference TRBV30 and TRBJ2-7, is as follows: SQTIHQWPATLVQPVGSPLSLECTVEGTSNPNLYWYRQAAGRGLQLLFYSVGIGQISSEVPQNLSASRPQDRQFILSSKKLLLSDSGFYLCAWNRGGQPYEQYFGPGTRLTVT.

This clone was recorded a few times. The CDR3 DNA reads TGTGCCAGCAGGGACAGGGTCTCCTACGAGCAGTACTTC. Protein sequence: CASRDRVSYEQYF. The J gene is TRBJ2-7, the V gene TRBV2; 8 positions agree with TRBD1. Germline trimming cut 6 bases from V and 0 bases from J; bases unmatched to any gene: 1. Germline V gene lookup returns CDR1 SNHLY and CDR2 FYNNEI. The CDR3 sequence is 13 residues long.

This clone was detected once. The genes are TRBV7-2 and TRBJ2-7; possible D gene TRBD2, 6 bases. CDR1 and CDR2 (germline): SGHTA, FQGNSA. This CDR3 spans 15 amino acids. V was clipped by 0 bases and J by 7 bases, with 16 bases between them. The CDR3 bases are TGTGCCAGCAGCTTAGCTGCCTCGCGGGGTGGGGAGCAGTACTTC. It is translated as CASSLAASRGGEQYF.

V is TRBV14 and J is TRBJ1-6; D gene unclear. Trimming pared 0 bases from V and 7 bases from J, leaving 4 bases between. Germline CDR1 SGHDN, CDR2 FVKESK. The CDR3 is made up of 13 amino acids. DNA of the CDR3: TGTGCCAGCAGCCAAGATCGGAATTCACCCCTCCACTTT. It codes for CASSQDRNSPLHF.

The genes are TRBV25-1 and TRBJ1-2; D unclear. Germline values: CDR1 MGHDK, CDR2 SYGVNS. V was trimmed by 3 bases and J by 6 bases, leaving 20 bases between them. This CDR3 spans 16 amino acids. The CDR3 nucleotides are TGTGCCAGCAGTGAGGTCGGGGATCCTTTGATTGATGGCTACACCTTC. It codes for CASSEVGDPLIDGYTF.

This rearrangement joins TRBV11-2 to TRBJ1-5; the D is unclear. This CDR3 comprises 13 residues. V shed 6 bases and J shed 6 bases, with 12 bases lying between them. From germline, CDR1 is SGHAT and CDR2 FQNNGV. The CDR3 sequence is CASSSGVGQPQHF. CDR3 nucleotide sequence: TGTGCCAGCAGTAGCGGTGTAGGTCAGCCCCAGCATTTT.

V is TRBV7-9 and J is TRBJ1-1, with no clear D. The V gene's germline CDR1 is SEHNR and CDR2 FQNEAQ (reference sequence). V lost 0 bases, J lost 1 base, and 18 bases lay in between. The CDR3 contains 18 residues. The CDR3 protein is CASSLAIGRVAGNTEAFF. The DNA for the CDR3 is TGTGCCAGCAGCTTAGCGATCGGGCGGGTGGCAGGGAACACTGAAGCTTTCTTT.

The rearrangement uses TRBV15 and TRBJ1-2; 7 nucleotides align to TRBD1. CDR1 LNHNV and CDR2 YYDKDF come from the germline V gene (reference sequence). Unmatched junction bases numbered 4, after V lost 0 bases and J lost 6 bases. CDR3 size: 14 residues. The CDR3 loop is CATSRDRGGDGYTF. The CDR3 region has the DNA TGTGCCACCAGCAGAGATAGAGGGGGCGATGGCTACACCTTC.

This clone was counted a few times. The V gene is TRBV7-6, the J gene TRBJ2-5, with 9 bases aligning to TRBD2. CDR3 length equals 16 residues. The ends lost 1 base at V and 6 bases at J; junction bases unmatched: 9. Germline V gene lookup returns CDR1 SGHVS and CDR2 FNYEAQ. CDR3: CASSLVAGGPLKTQYF. The CDR3 coding sequence is TGTGCCAGCAGCTTAGTTGCGGGAGGGCCCTTAAAGACCCAGTACTTC. The full variable domain, completed using reference TRBV7-6 and TRBJ2-5, is GAGVSQSPRYKVTKRGQDVALRCDPISGHVSLYWYRQALGQGPEFLTYFNYEAQQDKSGLPNDRFSAERPEGSISTLTIQRTEQRDSAMYRCASSLVAGGPLKTQYFGPGTRLLVL.

The chain recombines TRBV5-4 with TRBJ2-3, with 13 bases that match TRBD2. The CDR3 totals 16 residues. CDR1 SGHNT and CDR2 YYREEE come from the germline V gene (reference sequence). The ends lost 2 bases at V and 6 bases at J; junction bases unmatched: 6. Here the CDR3 reads CASSFRLAGGYDTQYF. The CDR3 coding sequence is TGTGCCAGCAGCTTCAGACTAGCGGGAGGTTACGATACGCAGTATTTT.

J is TRBJ1-4 and V is TRBV6-5; 10 bases line up with TRBD1. V gave up 2 bases and J gave up 6 bases; unmatched junction bases: 3. The germline V gene encodes CDR1 MNHEY and CDR2 SVGAGI. The CDR3 covers 15 residues. CDR3 region: CASSYGGTGDEKLFF. The CDR3 DNA follows: TGTGCCAGCAGTTACGGGGGGACAGGGGATGAAAAACTGTTTTTT.

The chain links TRBV19 to TRBJ2-3; D is possibly TRBD1 (6 bases). Trimming shortened V by 5 bases and J by 1 base, and 13 bases separated the two germline ends. CDR3 size: 15 residues. Germline CDR1 reads LNHDA; CDR2 reads SQIVND (reference sequence). The CDR3 region has the DNA TGTGCCAGTAGTGCGTACAGGGACCGCACAGATACGCAGTATTTT. The encoded protein is CASSAYRDRTDTQYF.

This chain uses TRBV29-1 with TRBJ1-2, with TRBD1 matching over 9 bases. Looked up from germline, CDR1 is SQVTM and CDR2 is ANQGSEA. The CDR3 is 14 residues long. V lost 3 bases, J lost 4 bases, and 6 bases stayed unmatched. The DNA of the CDR3 is TGCAGCGTTGATTGGGGACAGGGTAGCTATGGCTACACCTTC. Its translation is CSVDWGQGSYGYTF.

The chain joins TRBV4-2 to TRBJ2-6; TRBD2 agrees at 7 bases. The CDR3 has 18 amino acids. The ends lost 0 bases at V and 0 bases at J; junction bases unmatched: 5. The germline CDR1 and CDR2 sequences are LGHNA and YNFKEQ. CDR3 nucleotide sequence: TGTGCCAGCAGCCAAGATTTCGGGGGGAGCTCTGGGGCCAACGTCCTGACTTTC. Its protein product is CASSQDFGGSSGANVLTF.

This clone was observed a few times. The chain uses TRBV6-1 and TRBJ2-7; 8 bases are shared with TRBD2. Germline V gene lookup returns CDR1 MNHNS and CDR2 SASEGT. The CDR3 runs to 14 residues. With 2 bases clipped from V and 0 bases from J, the junction kept 0 bases outside the gene matches. In DNA form, the CDR3 reads TGTGCCAGCAGTGAACTAGCGGGCTCCTACGAGCAGTACTTC. It encodes CASSELAGSYEQYF.

V usage is TRBV29-1 and J usage is TRBJ2-7; 8 bases agree with TRBD1. From germline, CDR1 is SQVTM and CDR2 ANQGSEA. J gave up 6 bases and V 4 bases, and 8 bases lay outside the gene matches. The CDR3 is 13 amino acids. The CDR3 reads CSVARGQWGEQYF. The CDR3 nucleotides are TGCAGCGTTGCCAGGGGGCAGTGGGGCGAGCAGTACTTC.

The chain employs TRBV5-8 and TRBJ2-4, with a weak D call TRBD1 (6 bases). There are 14 residues in the CDR3. Germline V gives CDR1 SGHTS, CDR2 YDEGEE. The V end lost 5 bases, the J end lost 1 base, and 10 bases lay between the germline ends. For the CDR3, the DNA is TGTGCCAGCAGTAATCAGGGGGCCAAAAACATTCAGTACTTC. Translating gives CASSNQGAKNIQYF.

The gene calls are TRBV27 and TRBJ2-1; 10 bases agree with TRBD1. V shed 6 bases, J shed 6 bases, and the junction held 8 bases outside the gene matches. The CDR3 is 15 residues long. Looked up from germline, CDR1 is MNHEY and CDR2 is SMNVEV (reference sequence). The CDR3 loop reads CASSEGQGSVNEQFF. The CDR3 DNA follows: TGTGCCAGCAGCGAGGGACAGGGGTCGGTCAATGAGCAGTTCTTC.

This clone has a single count. The junction differs from germline at one of its ends, possibly a read error. The chain is built from TRBV30 and TRBJ1-2, with no clear D. The germline CDR1 and CDR2 sequences are GTSNPN and SVGIG (reference sequence). The CDR3 contains 11 residues. The CDR3 sequence: CAWSAGYDYTF. The CDR3 nucleotides read TGTGCCTGGAGTGCCGGGTATGACTACACCTTC. The variable domain in full, completed from reference TRBV30 and TRBJ1-2, reads SQTIHQWPATLVQPVGSPLSLECTVEGTSNPNLYWYRQAAGRGLQLLFYSVGIGQISSEVPQNLSASRPQDRQFILSSKKLLLSDSGFYLCAWSAGYDYTFGSGTRLTVV.

This sequence joins TRBV28 and TRBJ2-7, with D tentatively TRBD1 (6 bases). The germline V gene has CDR1 MDHEN and CDR2 SYDVKM. V lost 3 bases, J lost 0 bases, and 12 bases lay in between. There are 15 residues in the CDR3. The CDR3 DNA follows: TGTGCCAGCAGTTTTCACACAGGGAGCTCCTACGAGCAGTACTTC. Its protein is CASSFHTGSSYEQYF.